This T cell receptor (beta chain) emerged from a study of control samples from healthy donors and cancer patients. CDR3 length equals 16 residues. The trim removed 2 bases at V and 4 bases at J, leaving 6 bases unmatched. Germline CDR1 and CDR2: MNHEY and SVGAGI. Profiling relied on immunoSEQ multiplex PCR, and the TCRdb table lists in-frame clones only, not all of them. The data contain approximately 140,000 clones, roughly nine tenths of them singletons. The chain joins TRBV6-5 to TRBJ2-4, with TRBD2 identical over 9 bases. Source material: blood. This receptor was obtained from a woman aged 25 to 39 in good health. CDR3 residues: CASSYTYSGSKNIQYF. The CDR3 nucleotides are TGTGCCAGCAGTTACACCTATAGCGGGAGTAAAAACATTCAGTACTTC.